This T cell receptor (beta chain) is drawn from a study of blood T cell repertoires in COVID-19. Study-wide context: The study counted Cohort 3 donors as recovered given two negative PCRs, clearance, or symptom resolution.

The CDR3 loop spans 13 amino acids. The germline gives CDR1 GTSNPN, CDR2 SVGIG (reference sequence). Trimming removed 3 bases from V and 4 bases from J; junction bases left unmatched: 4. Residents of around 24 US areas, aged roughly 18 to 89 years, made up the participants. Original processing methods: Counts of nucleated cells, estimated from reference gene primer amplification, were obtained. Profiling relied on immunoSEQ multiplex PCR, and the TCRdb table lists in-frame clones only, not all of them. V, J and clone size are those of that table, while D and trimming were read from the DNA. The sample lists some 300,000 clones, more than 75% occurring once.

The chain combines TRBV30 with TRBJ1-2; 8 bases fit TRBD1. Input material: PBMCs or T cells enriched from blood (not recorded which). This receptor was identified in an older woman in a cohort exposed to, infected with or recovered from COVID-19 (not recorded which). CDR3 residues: CAWSQGASYGYTF. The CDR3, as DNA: TGTGCCTGGAGCCAGGGGGCTAGCTATGGCTACACCTTC.